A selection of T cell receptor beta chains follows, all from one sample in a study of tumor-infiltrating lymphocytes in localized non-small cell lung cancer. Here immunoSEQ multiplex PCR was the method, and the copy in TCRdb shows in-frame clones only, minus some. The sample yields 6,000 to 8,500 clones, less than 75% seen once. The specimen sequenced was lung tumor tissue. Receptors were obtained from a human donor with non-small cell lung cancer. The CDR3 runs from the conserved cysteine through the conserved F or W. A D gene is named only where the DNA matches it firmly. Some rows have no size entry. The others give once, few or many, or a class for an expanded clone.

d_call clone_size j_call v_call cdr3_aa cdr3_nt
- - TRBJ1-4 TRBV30 CAWSTTDEKLFF TGTGCCTGGAGTACCACAGACGAAAAACTGTTTTTT
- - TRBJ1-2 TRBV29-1 CSVEDPILGSHGYTF TGCAGCGTTGAAGACCCAATTCTAGGGAGCCATGGCTACACCTTC
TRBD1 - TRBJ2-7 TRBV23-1 CASPPPDRDAYEQYF TGCGCCAGCCCTCCCCCCGACAGGGACGCCTACGAGCAGTACTTC
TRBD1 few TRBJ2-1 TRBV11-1 CASTDRGRRNEQFF TGTGCCAGCACCGACAGGGGGCGCAGGAATGAGCAGTTCTTC
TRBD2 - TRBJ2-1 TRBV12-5 CASAYGGGGAYEQFF TGTGCTAGTGCCTATGGGGGCGGGGGGGCGTATGAGCAGTTCTTC
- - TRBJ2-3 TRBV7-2 CASSPSQGTQYF TGTGCCAGCAGCCCCTCCCAAGGTACGCAGTATTTT
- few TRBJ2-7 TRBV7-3 CASSLSDQYEQYF TGTGCCAGCAGCTTATCGGATCAATACGAGCAGTACTTC
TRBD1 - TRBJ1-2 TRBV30 CAWSGQGSYYGYTF TGTGCCTGGAGTGGACAGGGGTCCTACTATGGCTACACCTTC
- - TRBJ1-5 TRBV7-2 CASSPGGGNQPQHF TGTGCCAGCAGCCCGGGCGGTGGCAATCAGCCCCAGCATTTT
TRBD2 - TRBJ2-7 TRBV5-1 CASSWRGGTYEQYF TGCGCCAGCAGCTGGCGCGGGGGAACCTACGAGCAGTACTTC
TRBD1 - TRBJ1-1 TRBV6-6 CASGPDRGLMNTEAFF TGTGCCAGCGGGCCTGACAGGGGACTTATGAACACTGAAGCTTTCTTT
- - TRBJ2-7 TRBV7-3 CASSLTPAITSEQYF TGTGCCAGCAGCTTAACGCCGGCGATCACCTCCGAGCAGTACTTC
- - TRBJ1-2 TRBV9 CASSVGPGVWGYTF TGTGCCAGCAGCGTAGGCCCAGGGGTATGGGGCTACACCTTC
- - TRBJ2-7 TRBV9 CASRDGPPYEQYFGPESYF -
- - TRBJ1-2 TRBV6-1 CASSEGWGRNSYGYTF TGTGCCAGCAGTGAAGGCTGGGGGCGGAATTCTTATGGCTACACCTTC
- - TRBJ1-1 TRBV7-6 CASSSGGPEAFF TGTGCCAGCAGCTCCGGGGGCCCTGAAGCTTTCTTT
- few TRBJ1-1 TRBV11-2 CASSLWGRGTEAFF TGTGCCAGCAGCTTATGGGGTAGGGGCACTGAAGCTTTCTTT
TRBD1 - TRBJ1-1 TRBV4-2 CASSRQGDAAVSVNTEAFF TGTGCCAGCAGCCGCCAGGGGGACGCGGCAGTTAGCGTGAACACTGAAGCTTTCTTT
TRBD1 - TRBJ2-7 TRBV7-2 CASSLDLGTGFYF TGTGCCAGCAGCTTAGACCTCGGGACAGGGTTTTACTTC
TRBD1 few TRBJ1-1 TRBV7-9 CASSLGQGRDPGAFF TGTGCCAGCAGCCTGGGACAGGGGAGGGACCCTGGAGCTTTCTTT
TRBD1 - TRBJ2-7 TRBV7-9 CASSRDRGSYEQYF TGTGCCAGCAGCAGGGACAGGGGGTCCTACGAGCAGTACTTC
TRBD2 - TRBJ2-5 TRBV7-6 CASTLGLAGGSETQYF TGTGCCAGCACCCTCGGACTAGCGGGGGGGTCAGAGACCCAGTACTTC
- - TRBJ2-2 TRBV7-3 CASSPHSGVTTGELFF TGTGCCAGCAGCCCCCACTCTGGGGTTACGACCGGGGAGCTGTTTTTT
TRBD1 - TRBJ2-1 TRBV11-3 CASSLGTGRNEQFF TGTGCCAGCAGCCTAGGGACAGGGCGGAATGAGCAGTTCTTC
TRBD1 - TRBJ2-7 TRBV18 CASSTRQGAGGYEQYF TGTGCCAGCTCTACCAGACAGGGGGCAGGGGGCTACGAGCAGTACTTC
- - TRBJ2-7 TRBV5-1 CASSHDFRASYEQYF TGCGCCAGCAGCCACGACTTTCGTGCCTCCTACGAGCAGTACTTC
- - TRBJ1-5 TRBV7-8 CASSLGGWGNQPQHF TGTGCCAGCAGCTTAGGGGGATGGGGCAATCAGCCCCAGCATTTT
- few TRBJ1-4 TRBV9 CASSVGGGGKLFF TGTGCCAGCAGCGTAGGGGGAGGAGGAAAACTGTTTTTT
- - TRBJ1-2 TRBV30 CAWSFGGSYGYTF TGTGCCTGGAGTTTTGGGGGGAGCTATGGCTACACCTTC
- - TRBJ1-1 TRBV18 CASSQAQVNTEAFF TGTGCCAGCTCTCAAGCTCAGGTGAACACTGAAGCTTTCTTT
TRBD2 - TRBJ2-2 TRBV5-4 CASREGGGNTGELFF TGTGCCAGCAGGGAGGGCGGGGGTAACACCGGGGAGCTGTTTTTT
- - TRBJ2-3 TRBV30 CAWTQPGLADTQYF TGTGCCTGGACTCAACCAGGACTCGCGGATACGCAGTATTTT
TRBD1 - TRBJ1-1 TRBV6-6 CASSSHPGGTEAFF TGTGCCAGCAGTTCCCACCCAGGGGGTACTGAAGCTTTCTTT
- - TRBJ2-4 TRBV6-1 CASTRNREAKNIQYF TGTGCCAGCACTAGGAACAGGGAAGCCAAAAACATTCAGTACTTC
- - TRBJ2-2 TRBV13 CASSLDGGLNTGELFF TGTGCCAGCAGCTTAGACGGGGGGCTAAACACCGGGGAGCTGTTTTTT
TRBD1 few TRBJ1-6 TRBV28 CASSLHRGDNSPLHF TGTGCCAGCAGTTTACACAGGGGAGATAATTCACCCCTCCACTTT
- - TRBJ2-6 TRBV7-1 CASSDKSQRTKSGQRLTF TGTGCCAGCAGCGACAAGAGTCAGAGGACAAAGTCGGGCCAACGTCTGACTTTC
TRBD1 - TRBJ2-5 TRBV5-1 CASSLEGTAQETQYF TGCGCCAGCAGCTTGGAAGGGACAGCCCAAGAGACCCAGTACTTC
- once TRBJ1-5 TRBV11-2 CASSLSGARSNQPQHF TGTGCCAGCAGCTTATCGGGAGCAAGAAGCAATCAGCCCCAGCATTTT
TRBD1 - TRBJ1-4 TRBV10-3 CATQGEEGEKLFF TGTGCCACCCAGGGGGAAGAGGGTGAAAAACTGTTTTTT
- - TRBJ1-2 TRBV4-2 CASSSRQDSSYGYTF TGTGCCAGCAGCAGCCGACAGGATTCTTCATATGGCTACACCTTC
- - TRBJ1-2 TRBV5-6 CASSLKTRNYGYTF TGTGCCAGCAGCTTGAAGACAAGAAACTATGGCTACACCTTC
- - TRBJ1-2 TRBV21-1 CASSKGAGGPYGYTF TGTGCCAGCAGCAAAGGGGCAGGGGGCCCCTATGGCTACACCTTC
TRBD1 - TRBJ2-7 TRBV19 CAQGACSYEQYF TGTGCTCAGGGGGCTTGCTCCTACGAGCAGTACTTC
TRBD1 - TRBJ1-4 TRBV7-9 CASSLAGGTVAFDNEKLFF TGTGCCAGCAGCTTAGCGGGCGGGACAGTAGCGTTTGATAATGAAAAACTGTTTTTT
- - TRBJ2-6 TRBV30 CASIRDSGANVLTF TGTGCCTCAATTAGGGATTCTGGGGCCAACGTCCTGACTTTC
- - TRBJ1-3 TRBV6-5 CASSYSRFGSGNTIYF TGTGCCAGCAGTTACTCGAGGTTCGGTTCTGGAAACACCATATATTTT
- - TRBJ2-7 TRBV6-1 CASSEALGVHEQYF TGTGCCAGCAGTGAAGCGCTCGGGGTCCACGAGCAGTACTTC
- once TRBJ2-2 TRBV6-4 CASSLDSTGELFF TGTGCCAGCAGTCTGGACAGCACCGGGGAGCTGTTTTTT
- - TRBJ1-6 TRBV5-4 CASTSGVRSPLHF TGTGCCAGCACCTCAGGAGTACGGTCACCCCTCCACTTT
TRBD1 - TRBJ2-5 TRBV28 CASTGSGTGQETQYF TGTGCCAGCACCGGATCCGGGACAGGGCAAGAGACCCAGTACTTC
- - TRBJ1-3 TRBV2 CASRGDGGNTIYF TGTGCCAGCAGAGGGGACGGAGGAAACACCATATATTTT
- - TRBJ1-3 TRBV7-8 CASSLGPLRNTIYF TGTGCCAGCAGCTTGGGACCGCTGAGAAACACCATATATTTT
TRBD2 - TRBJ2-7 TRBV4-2 CASSQEGTLAGRPYEQYF TGTGCCAGCAGCCAAGAGGGGACACTAGCGGGTCGCCCCTACGAGCAGTACTTC
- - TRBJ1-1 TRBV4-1 CASSPRAARQNTEAFF TGCGCCAGCAGCCCTCGCGCAGCACGGCAGAACACTGAAGCTTTCTTT
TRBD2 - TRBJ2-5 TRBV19 CASSIGSGGAETQYF TGTGCCAGTAGTATCGGGAGCGGGGGGGCAGAGACCCAGTACTTC